A selection of T cell receptor beta chains follows, all from one sample in a study of identical twins. TCRdb analysed the 5' RACE reads with MiXCR anew, one entry per CDR3 protein. Among hundreds of thousands of distinct CDR3 sequences listed, 21% were seen once. These data were also filed under a second study, of T cells expressing NK-cell markers.

Sequencing was done on a sample of PBMCs. The source of these receptors is a woman younger than 35 in good health. CDR3s include the opening cysteine and the closing phenylalanine or tryptophan. Fields, in order: D gene, clone size, V gene, J gene, CDR3 protein, CDR3 DNA. D genes are given only for firm matches. Clone size is given for some rows only: seen once, a few or many times, or a class if the clone is expanded.

D gene: -
clone size: -
V gene: TRBV7-9
J gene: TRBJ1-6
CDR3 protein: CASSFTGQSSYNSPLHF
CDR3 DNA: TGTGCCAGCAGCTTCACCGGTCAGAGCTCCTATAATTCACCCCTCCACTTT

D gene: -
clone size: few
V gene: TRBV3-1
J gene: TRBJ2-7
CDR3 protein: CASSPGSQGAYEQYF
CDR3 DNA: TGTGCCAGCAGCCCTGGGTCGCAGGGTGCCTACGAGCAGTACTTC

D gene: -
clone size: few
V gene: TRBV20-1
J gene: TRBJ2-3
CDR3 protein: CSARQGPLLPDTQYF
CDR3 DNA: TGCAGTGCTAGGCAGGGACCTCTTCTACCAGATACGCAGTATTTT

D gene: -
clone size: -
V gene: TRBV2
J gene: TRBJ1-2
CDR3 protein: CASTPDRNYGYTF
CDR3 DNA: TGTGCCAGCACTCCTGACAGAAACTATGGCTACACCTTC

D gene: TRBD1
clone size: many
V gene: TRBV5-1
J gene: TRBJ2-5
CDR3 protein: CASSLNPLGQGSGETQYF
CDR3 DNA: TGCGCCAGCAGCTTGAATCCCCTTGGACAGGGCAGTGGGGAGACCCAGTACTTC

D gene: -
clone size: few
V gene: TRBV12-3/TRBV12-4
J gene: TRBJ1-1
CDR3 protein: CASSYSGTGAFF
CDR3 DNA: TGTGCCAGCAGTTATTCCGGGACGGGCGCTTTCTTT

D gene: TRBD2
clone size: -
V gene: TRBV20-1
J gene: TRBJ2-4
CDR3 protein: CSAYPLAGGNIQYF
CDR3 DNA: TGCAGTGCCTACCCATTAGCGGGGGGGAACATTCAGTACTTC

D gene: -
clone size: -
V gene: TRBV2
J gene: TRBJ1-1
CDR3 protein: CASLKGKNTEAFF
CDR3 DNA: TGTGCCAGCTTGAAGGGTAAGAACACTGAAGCTTTCTTT

D gene: TRBD2
clone size: few
V gene: TRBV20-1
J gene: TRBJ2-7
CDR3 protein: CSARDVGQVRESEQYF
CDR3 DNA: TGCAGTGCTAGAGATGTAGGGCAGGTGCGGGAGTCCGAGCAGTACTTC

D gene: -
clone size: few
V gene: TRBV9
J gene: TRBJ1-1
CDR3 protein: CASSTLTTGNTEAFF
CDR3 DNA: TGTGCCAGCAGTACCCTTACGACGGGGAACACTGAAGCTTTCTTT

D gene: -
clone size: -
V gene: TRBV20-1
J gene: TRBJ2-1
CDR3 protein: CSAFLNEQFF
CDR3 DNA: TGCAGTGCTTTCTTGAATGAGCAGTTCTTC

D gene: -
clone size: -
V gene: TRBV27
J gene: TRBJ2-7
CDR3 protein: CASSLRPSYEQYF
CDR3 DNA: TGTGCCAGCAGTTTACGGCCCTCCTACGAGCAGTACTTC